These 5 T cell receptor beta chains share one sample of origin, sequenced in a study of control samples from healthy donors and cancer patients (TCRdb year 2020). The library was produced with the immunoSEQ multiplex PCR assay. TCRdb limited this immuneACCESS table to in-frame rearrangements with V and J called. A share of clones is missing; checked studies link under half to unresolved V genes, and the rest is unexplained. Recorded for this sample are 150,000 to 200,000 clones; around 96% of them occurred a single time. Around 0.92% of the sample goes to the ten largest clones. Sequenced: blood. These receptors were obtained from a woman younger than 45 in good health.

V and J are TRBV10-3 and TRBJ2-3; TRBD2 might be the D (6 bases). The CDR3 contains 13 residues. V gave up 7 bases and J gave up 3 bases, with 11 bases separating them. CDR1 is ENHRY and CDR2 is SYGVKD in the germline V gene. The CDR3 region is CAITAGRTDTQYF. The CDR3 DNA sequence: TGTGCCATCACAGCGGGCCGGACAGATACGCAGTATTTT.

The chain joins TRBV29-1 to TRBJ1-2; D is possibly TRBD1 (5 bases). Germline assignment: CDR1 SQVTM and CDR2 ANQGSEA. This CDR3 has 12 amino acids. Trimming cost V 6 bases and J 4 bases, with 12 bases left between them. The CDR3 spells CSVQGGGYGYTF. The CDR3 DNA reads TGCAGCGTCCAAGGCGGGGGCTATGGCTACACCTTC. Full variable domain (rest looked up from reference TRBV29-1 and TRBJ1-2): SAVISQKPSRDICQRGTSLTIQCQVDSQVTMMFWYRQQPGQSLTLIATANQGSEATYESGFVIDKFPISRPNLTFSTLTVSNMSPEDSSIYLCSVQGGGYGYTFGSGTRLTVV.

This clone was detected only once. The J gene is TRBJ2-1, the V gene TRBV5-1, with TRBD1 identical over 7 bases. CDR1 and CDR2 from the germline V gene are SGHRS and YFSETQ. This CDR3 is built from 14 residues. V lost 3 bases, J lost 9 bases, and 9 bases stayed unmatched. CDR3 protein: CASSSTGTVIEQFF. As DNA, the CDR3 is TGCGCCAGCAGCTCGACAGGGACGGTAATTGAGCAGTTCTTC.

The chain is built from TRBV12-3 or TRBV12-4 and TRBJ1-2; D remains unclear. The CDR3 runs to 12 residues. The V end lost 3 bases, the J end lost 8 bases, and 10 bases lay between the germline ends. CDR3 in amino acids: CASSLGSQGYTF. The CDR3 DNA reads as TGTGCCAGCAGTTTGGGGAGCCAGGGCTACACCTTC.

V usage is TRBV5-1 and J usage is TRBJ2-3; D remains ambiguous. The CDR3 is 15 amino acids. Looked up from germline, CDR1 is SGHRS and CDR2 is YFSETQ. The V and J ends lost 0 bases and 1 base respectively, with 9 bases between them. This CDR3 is CASSLAVGRTDTQYF. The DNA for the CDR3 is TGCGCCAGCAGCTTGGCTGTTGGACGCACAGATACGCAGTATTTT.